A single sample is the source of the 5 T cell receptor beta chains below, sequenced in a study of CXCR3-negative and CXCR3-positive naive CD8 T cells. UMI-tagged TRB cDNA libraries were built via 5' RACE. TCRdb reworked the 5' RACE reads into one entry per CDR3 protein, no DNA. Its table lists roughly 71,000 distinct CDR3 sequences. Sequencing was carried out using naive CXCR3- CD8+ T cells from blood. This sample's subset: CD45RO-CCR7+CD27+CD95- naive CD8+ T cells lacking CXCR3 (TNR3-). Source of these receptors: a human donor in good health. Some clones in this sample may be carry-over from other donors' samples.

This chain links TRBV5-6 with TRBJ2-1; as DNA is missing, the TRBD2 call by TCRdb cannot be tested. Germline-derived CDR1 and CDR2 are SGHDT and YYEEEE. The CDR3 totals 14 residues. This CDR3 reads CASSFWGASGEQFF.

V is TRBV2 and J is TRBJ2-7; the TRBD2 assignment by TCRdb is unverifiable without DNA. Germline V lookup: CDR1 SNHLY, CDR2 FYNNEI. The CDR3 extends over 13 amino acids. The CDR3 loop reads CASNDYGPSSQYF.

This sequence joins TRBV7-2 and TRBJ2-2; TCRdb names TRBD1, which stays unverified in the absence of DNA. This CDR3 spans 16 amino acids. Germline lookup yields CDR1 SGHTA and CDR2 FQGNSA. CDR3 residues: CASSFEQGNHDGELFF.

The J gene is TRBJ2-1, the V gene TRBV6-5; TCRdb indicates TRBD1, and absent DNA this call remains unverified. From germline, CDR1 is MNHEY and CDR2 SVGAGI. CDR3 length: 15 amino acids. The CDR3 spells CASSLGQGAHNEQFF.

The chain combines TRBV20-1 with TRBJ2-7; the TCRdb call, TRBD1, lacks DNA for checking. Per the germline V gene, CDR1 is DFQATT and CDR2 is SNEGSKA (reference sequence). The CDR3 is made up of 14 amino acids. CDR3 residues: CSAKGQASSYEQYF.